One sample yielded the 5 T cell receptor beta chains listed below, sequenced in a study of T cell responses to AZD1222 COVID-19 vaccine. The assay was immunoSEQ multiplex PCR, and TCRdb's table has in-frame clones only and misses some. Among more than 85,000 clones listed, around 87% were seen once. Here the sequenced sample was peripheral blood, taken on day 0 of AZD1222 vaccination. These receptors were collected from an adult in good health.

The gene calls are TRBV5-4 and TRBJ1-6; D ambiguous. V lost 1 base and J lost 6, with 11 bases in between. The CDR3 is made up of 15 amino acids. Germline loops: CDR1 SGHNT, CDR2 YYREEE (reference sequence). CDR3 nucleotide sequence: TGTGCCAGCAGCTTGAAGGACCGTCCTAATTCACCCCTCCACTTT. Protein product: CASSLKDRPNSPLHF.

The chain recombines TRBV12-5 with TRBJ1-1; the D gene is possibly TRBD1 (6 bases). Trimming removed 1 base from V and 5 bases from J, with 11 bases in between. Germline CDR1 is LGHNT and CDR2 is FRNRAP. This CDR3 has 14 residues. Here the CDR3 reads CASGLGDTRTEAFF. The CDR3 nucleotides are TGTGCTAGTGGTTTGGGGGACACAAGGACTGAAGCTTTCTTT. Full variable domain (missing parts from reference TRBV12-5 and TRBJ1-1): DARVTQTPRHKVTEMGQEVTMRCQPILGHNTVFWYRQTMMQGLELLAYFRNRAPLDDSGMPKDRFSAEMPDATLATLKIQPSEPRDSAVYFCASGLGDTRTEAFFGQGTRLTVV.

The chain combines TRBV28 with TRBJ2-5, with D maybe TRBD1 (7 bases). The CDR3 has 16 residues. Per the germline V gene, CDR1 is MDHEN and CDR2 is SYDVKM. Between the trimmed V and J ends, which lost 2 bases and 4 bases, there was a span of 17 bases. The CDR3 bases are TGTGCCAGCAGTTTAGGTTTCGGACAGGAGGGAGAGACCCAGTACTTC. This codes for CASSLGFGQEGETQYF. The full variable domain, with the rest looked up from reference TRBV28 and TRBJ2-5, is DVKVTQSSRYLVKRTGEKVFLECVQDMDHENMFWYRQDPGLGLRLIYFSYDVKMKEKGDIPEGYSVSREKKERFSLILESASTNQTSMYLCASSLGFGQEGETQYFGPGTRLLVL.

The chain uses TRBV7-3 and TRBJ2-5; D is unclear. CDR1 and CDR2 (germline): SGHTA, FQGTGA. Trimming removed 5 bases from V and 5 bases from J, with 18 bases in between. The CDR3 is 15 amino acids. This CDR3 is CASSALGSNGETQYF. DNA for the CDR3: TGTGCCAGCAGCGCCCTAGGATCCAATGGGGAGACCCAGTACTTC.

The V call is TRBV5-1, the J call TRBJ2-1; 8 bases agree with TRBD2. Germline CDR1 is SGHRS and CDR2 is YFSETQ. The CDR3 length is 16 residues. V trimming: 4 bases; J trimming: 0 bases; junction bases outside the gene matches: 6. CDR3 residues: CASSPGSGASYNEQFF. Here the CDR3 DNA reads TGCGCCAGCAGCCCCGGTAGCGGGGCCTCCTACAATGAGCAGTTCTTC.